Below, one TCR beta chain is given with its context. The length of the CDR3 is 16 residues. With V trimmed by 4 bases and J by 6 bases, 7 bases remained unmatched. Germline-derived CDR1 and CDR2 are SGHTA and FQGNSA. This specimen belongs to a study of blood T cell repertoires in COVID-19. Looking at the study overall: Sample material is recorded as cDNA or gDNA derived from T cells, B-cell-depleted T cells, or PBMCs.

The data were produced by immunoSEQ multiplex PCR, yet TCRdb's version contains in-frame clones alone and is incomplete. Of 95,000 to 100,000 clones in the sample, over 75% were seen once. The receptor was isolated from a woman at least 80 years old with acute or convalescent COVID-19. The chain recombines TRBV7-2 with TRBJ1-5; 12 nucleotides agree with TRBD1. Source material: peripheral blood. CDR3 DNA: TGTGCCAGCAGCTCTGGTGGGACAGGGGGCCCTCAGCCCCAGCATTTT. Its translation: CASSSGGTGGPQPQHF.